The clone carrying this T cell receptor beta chain was detected a few times. Its antigen remains unidentified. These data come from a study of response to subunit inactivated influenza vaccine. Overall study results and limits: That few new T cells are recruited by each seasonal influenza vaccination was the authors' suggestion.

Via MiXCR, TCRdb re-called the RT-PCR reads, giving one row per CDR3 protein. The sample holds approximately 530,000 distinct CDR3 sequences, 6% to 9% seen once. The source of this sequence is a man aged 50 to 69 who received an inactivated influenza vaccine. This sample comprised PBMCs from blood, obtained 23 to 25 months after vaccination.

The CDR3 DNA reads TGTGCCAGCAGATCCAAGACCCAGTACTTC. Its translation: CASRSKTQYF. The V gene is TRBV6-2 or TRBV6-3, the J gene TRBJ2-5, with unresolved D. The CDR3 contains 10 residues. Germline CDR1 is MNHEY and CDR2 is SVGEGT. V lost 6 bases, J lost 6 bases, and 5 bases lay in between.